What follows describes a single TCR beta chain. The antigen is undetermined. The method was immunoSEQ multiplex PCR; TCRdb's version includes in-frame clones alone and lacks a portion of them. The table has over 40,000 clones, about 88% seen once. The data stem from a study of OX40 agonist ivuxolimab in advanced cancers. Across the study: In this trial design, patients received ivuxolimab intravenously at 0.01 to 10 mg/kg every 2 weeks. Participants averaged approximately 65 years of age (range roughly 23 to 90) and were around 80% male.

The study, taken as a whole, reports: CD8+ T cells averaged more expanded clones than CD4+.

Trimming shortened V by 5 bases and J by 5 bases, and 13 bases separated the two germline ends. Germline assignment: CDR1 SGHNT and CDR2 YENEEA. The CDR3 is 13 amino acids. Sequencing used CD4+ or CD8+ T cells sorted from blood, obtained in a trial of the OX40 agonist ivuxolimab. The sequence came from an adult with an advanced solid tumor such as melanoma, head and neck, liver or kidney cancer. The rearrangement links TRBV11-3 to TRBJ2-7; TRBD2 is a possible D gene (5 bases). CDR3 sequence: CASSPGENHEQYF. In nucleotides, the CDR3 is TGTGCCAGCAGCCCCGGGGAGAACCACGAGCAGTACTTC.